This T cell receptor beta chain derives from a study of T cell clonotyping in hematopoietic cell transplantation. Study-wide results and caveats: After transplant, recipient diversity fell while pathologically expanded clonotypes grew through day 180. At the given depth, recipient repertoires were over 97% de novo clonotypes. Without cell sorting, CD4 versus CD8 contributions remain unresolved. Broader posttransplant TCR repertoire diversity was predicted by graft donor and pretransplant recipient Inverse Simpson Index values.

TCRdb keeps only in-frame clones here, not all; method: immunoSEQ multiplex PCR. The table lists about 70,000 clones, 94% of them singletons. To note about this clone: The target antigen is unknown.

The TCR originated in a man aged 50 or older in good health. Some clones in this sample may be carry-over from other donors' samples. Sequenced sample: peripheral blood mononuclear cells.

CDR3 amino acids: CASSGSGGHQPQHF. As DNA, the CDR3 is TGTGCCAGCAGCGGCTCAGGGGGACATCAGCCCCAGCATTTT. The chain uses TRBV9 and TRBJ1-5, with TRBD1 matching over 7 bases. The ends lost 3 bases at V and 5 bases at J; junction bases unmatched: 5. The CDR3 consists of 14 residues. Germline CDR1 and CDR2: SGDLS and YYNGEE.